One sample yielded the 11 T cell receptor beta chains listed below, sequenced in a study of relationships among human T cell subsets. Bead selections for CD25, CD56 and CD294 left a flow-through collected as Th1 cells. TCR alpha and beta CDR3s were amplified from mRNA by semiquantitative ARM-PCR. ARM-PCR used tagged nested gene-specific primers, then communal superprimers for exponential amplification. TCRdb reprocessed the multiplex PCR reads with MiXCR, giving one entry per CDR3 protein. This table holds 13,000 or so distinct CDR3 sequences, approximately 64% found once. The specimen sequenced was CD4+ Th1 cells sorted from blood. Receptor source: a man aged 40-49 years in good health.

The chain has TRBV7-9 and TRBJ2-7, with D possibly matching TRBD1 (6 bases). V lost 7 bases to trimming and J lost 3 bases, with 19 bases between them. CDR1 is SEHNR and CDR2 is FQNEAQ in the germline V gene (reference sequence). The CDR3 sequence is 15 residues long. This CDR3 reads CASTAGQPGNYEQYF. The CDR3 region has the DNA TGTGCCAGCACCGCCGGACAGCCCGGGAACTACGAGCAGTACTTC.

The V and J genes are TRBV28 and TRBJ2-3; D call uncertain. The ends were cut back, 5 bases at V and 3 bases at J, with 15 bases in the middle. This CDR3 region has 15 residues. From germline, CDR1 is MDHEN and CDR2 SYDVKM. For the CDR3, the DNA is TGTGCCAGCAGTGTCCCGAAGGGCGGTACAGATACGCAGTATTTT. This sequence encodes CASSVPKGGTDTQYF. The whole variable domain, filled in from reference TRBV28 and TRBJ2-3, reads DVKVTQSSRYLVKRTGEKVFLECVQDMDHENMFWYRQDPGLGLRLIYFSYDVKMKEKGDIPEGYSVSREKKERFSLILESASTNQTSMYLCASSVPKGGTDTQYFGPGTRLTVL.

The chain joins TRBV20-1 to TRBJ2-3; possibly TRBD1 or TRBD2 for D (5 bases each). The CDR3 has 15 residues. V was cut by 0 bases and J by 1 base, with 11 bases left in between. Per germline, CDR1 DFQATT and CDR2 SNEGSKA (reference sequence). This CDR3 reads CSARDPGAGTDTQYF. CDR3 in DNA: TGCAGTGCTAGAGATCCCGGGGCCGGCACAGATACGCAGTATTTT.

V gene TRBV29-1 combines with J gene TRBJ2-7, with no clear D. Germline assignment: CDR1 SQVTM and CDR2 ANQGSEA. Trimming pared 6 bases from V and 2 bases from J, leaving 14 bases between. The CDR3 loop spans 13 amino acids. In DNA, the CDR3 is TGCAGCGTGGCGAGTGGAACAACCTACGAGCAGTACTTC. Translation: CSVASGTTYEQYF.

The rearrangement links TRBV27 to TRBJ1-6, with no clear D. CDR1 is MNHEY and CDR2 is SMNVEV in the germline V gene (reference sequence). Trimming took off 8 bases at V and 0 bases at J, with 5 bases between the two ends. This CDR3 is built from 13 residues. DNA of the CDR3: TGTGCCAGCTGGAGCTCCTATAATTCACCCCTCCACTTT. Translated, it gives CASWSSYNSPLHF.

By its share, this clonotype is hyperexpanded. The rearrangement uses TRBV20-1 and TRBJ1-1; TRBD1 agrees at 8 bases. The V gene end was trimmed by 4 bases and the J gene end by 6 bases; junction bases not matched to a gene: 7. The germline CDR1 and CDR2 sequences are DFQATT and SNEGSKA (reference sequence). This CDR3 has 13 residues. CDR3 sequence reads: CSANKDRVPEAFF. The CDR3 DNA follows: TGCAGTGCTAACAAGGACAGGGTCCCTGAAGCTTTCTTT.

This clonotype rates as large. The chain combines TRBV11-2 with TRBJ2-7; 7 nucleotides match TRBD2. The CDR3 consists of 15 residues. From germline, CDR1 is SGHAT and CDR2 FQNNGV. V trimming: 0 bases; J trimming: 0 bases; junction bases outside the gene matches: 2. CDR3 sequence reads: CASSLEAGPSYEQYF. For the CDR3, the DNA is TGTGCCAGCAGCTTAGAAGCGGGGCCCTCCTACGAGCAGTACTTC.

V usage is TRBV11-2 and J usage is TRBJ2-7; TRBD1 might be the D (6 bases). The length of the CDR3 is 12 residues. Germline loops: CDR1 SGHAT, CDR2 FQNNGV. V lost 7 bases and J lost 6, with 13 bases in between. The chain's CDR3 is CASNDQGFEQYF. DNA of the CDR3: TGTGCCAGCAATGACCAGGGGTTCGAGCAGTACTTC.

The chain combines TRBV28 with TRBJ2-7, with TRBD1 identical over 10 bases. The germline gives CDR1 MDHEN, CDR2 SYDVKM. Trimming took 5 bases from V and 4 from J; bases not matched to a gene: 5. This CDR3 region has 14 residues. In nucleotides, the CDR3 is TGTGCCAGCAGTACCGGGACAGGGGTTTACGAGCAGTACTTC. The encoded protein is CASSTGTGVYEQYF.

The rearrangement uses TRBV5-1 and TRBJ2-5, with 10 bases lining up with TRBD2. J was trimmed by 7 bases and V by 0 bases; bases with no gene match: 6. Germline V gene data show CDR1 as SGHRS and CDR2 as YFSETQ. This CDR3 has 15 residues. Here the CDR3 DNA reads TGCGCCAGCAGCTTGGGGACTAGCGGATGGGGGACCCAGTACTTC. Protein: CASSLGTSGWGTQYF. The complete variable domain, with remaining parts taken from reference TRBV5-1 and TRBJ2-5, reads KAGVTQTPRYLIKTRGQQVTLSCSPISGHRSVSWYQQTPGQGLQFLFEYFSETQRNKGNFPGRFSGRQFSNSRSEMNVSTLELGDSALYLCASSLGTSGWGTQYFGPGTRLLVL.

This clonotype was observed a handful of times. The gene calls are TRBV11-2 and TRBJ2-5; 9 bases map to TRBD1. After removal of 4 bases from V and 1 base from J, the junction contained 7 bases not matched to a gene. The CDR3 is 16 residues long. Looked up from germline, CDR1 is SGHAT and CDR2 is FQNNGV. CDR3 nucleotide sequence: TGTGCCAGCAGCTACCGACAGGGGGGGATCCAAGAGACCCAGTACTTC. As protein: CASSYRQGGIQETQYF. Based on the CDR3 plus reference TRBV11-2 and TRBJ2-5, the full variable domain is EAGVAQSPRYKIIEKRQSVAFWCNPISGHATLYWYQQILGQGPKLLIQFQNNGVVDDSQLPKDRFSAERLKGVDSTLKIQPAKLEDSAVYLCASSYRQGGIQETQYFGPGTRLLVL.